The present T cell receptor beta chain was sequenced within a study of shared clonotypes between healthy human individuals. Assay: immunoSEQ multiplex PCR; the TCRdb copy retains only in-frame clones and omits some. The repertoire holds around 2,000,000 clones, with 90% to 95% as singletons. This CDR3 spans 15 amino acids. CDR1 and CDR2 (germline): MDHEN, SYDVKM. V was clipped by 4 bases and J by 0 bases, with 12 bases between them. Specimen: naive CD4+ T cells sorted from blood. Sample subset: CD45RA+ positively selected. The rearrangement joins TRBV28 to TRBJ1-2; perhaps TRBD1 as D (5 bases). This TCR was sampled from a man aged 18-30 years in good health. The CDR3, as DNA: TGTGCCAGCAGTTCTACAGGTGTTACTAACTATGGCTACACCTTC. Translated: CASSSTGVTNYGYTF.